These T cell receptor beta chains were read from a single sample in a study of blood T cell repertoires in COVID-19. Libraries were prepared by immunoSEQ multiplex PCR; TCRdb keeps only in-frame clonotypes and omits some of them. The table shows over 140,000 clones, with about 82% occurring only once. The material sequenced was peripheral blood. These receptors originate from a woman of 80 years or more with active or convalescent COVID-19. The CDR3 runs from the conserved cysteine through the conserved F or W. A D gene is named only where the DNA matches it firmly. The size field is filled for only some rows; it gives once, few, many or a size class.

j_call clone_size v_call d_call cdr3_aa cdr3_nt
TRBJ2-3 - TRBV15 - CATSRDFGTDTQYF TGTGCCACCAGCAGGGACTTCGGCACAGATACGCAGTATTTT
TRBJ1-4 - TRBV7-9 - CASRLSTNEKLFF TGTGCCAGCAGACTTTCAACTAATGAAAAACTGTTTTTT
TRBJ2-4 - TRBV2 TRBD1 CASREGQSIPIQYF TGTGCCAGCAGAGAGGGACAGTCGATCCCCATTCAGTACTTC
TRBJ1-2 few TRBV12-3/TRBV12-4 - CASSPSSYGYTF TGTGCCAGCAGCCCTTCCAGCTATGGCTACACCTTC
TRBJ2-7 - TRBV12-3/TRBV12-4 - CASRQGSYEQYF TGTGCCAGCAGACAGGGCTCCTACGAGCAGTACTTC
TRBJ1-6 - TRBV10-3 TRBD1 CAIRGEGQGARSPLHF TGTGCCATCAGGGGTGAGGGACAGGGGGCGAGATCACCCCTCCACTTT
TRBJ2-7 - TRBV3-1/TRBV3-2 TRBD2 CASSRSGGTYEQYF TGTGCCAGCAGCCGCTCGGGGGGTACCTACGAGCAGTACTTC
TRBJ2-5 - TRBV7-3 TRBD2 CASSLMPSGDLGTQYF TGTGCCAGCAGCTTAATGCCTAGCGGGGACCTGGGGACCCAGTACTTC
TRBJ1-2 once TRBV5-1 - CATPPRRQKHLYGYTF TGCGCCACTCCCCCGCGTCGACAGAAACATCTCTATGGCTACACCTTC
TRBJ1-2 few TRBV7-9 TRBD1 CASSLDHWDRGSYGYTF TGTGCCAGCAGCTTAGATCATTGGGACAGGGGTTCTTATGGCTACACCTTC
TRBJ1-6 once TRBV19 - CASKSRQRSPLHF TGTGCCAGTAAATCGCGTCAGCGATCACCCCTCCACTTT
TRBJ1-1 - TRBV5-1 - CASSVDPQGVNTEAFF TGCGCCAGCAGCGTGGACCCACAGGGAGTGAACACTGAAGCTTTCTTT
TRBJ1-1 - TRBV30 TRBD1 CAWSPWDRGEAFF TGTGCCTGGAGTCCTTGGGACAGGGGTGAAGCTTTCTTT
TRBJ2-1 few TRBV7-8 TRBD1 CASSFGTGVSYNEQFF TGTGCCAGCAGCTTCGGGACAGGGGTCTCCTACAATGAGCAGTTCTTC
TRBJ1-3 - TRBV5-6 - CASGAAGSSGNTIYF TGTGCCAGCGGGGCAGCGGGGTCCTCTGGAAACACCATATATTTT
TRBJ2-7 - TRBV6-1 - CASSEFNDRSSYEQYF TGTGCCAGCAGTGAATTTAATGACAGGAGCTCCTACGAGCAGTACTTC
TRBJ2-7 - TRBV7-8 - CASSPDYEQYF TGTGCCAGCAGCCCAGACTACGAGCAGTACTTC
TRBJ2-7 - TRBV6-5 TRBD1 CAPGTGLFYEQYF TGTGCCCCGGGGACAGGGCTGTTCTACGAGCAGTACTTC
TRBJ2-2 - TRBV2 TRBD2 CASSEQSGGALNTGELFF TGTGCCAGCAGTGAACAGAGCGGGGGGGCCCTAAACACCGGGGAGCTGTTTTTT
TRBJ1-5 - TRBV19 - CASSIGLSNQPQHF TGTGCCAGTAGTATTGGGCTTAGCAATCAGCCCCAGCATTTT